This T cell receptor beta chain was retrieved from a study of blood T cell repertoires in COVID-19. Study as a whole: Spain, Italy and the United States supplied samples that represented acute and convalescent COVID-19. The analysed material was cDNA or gDNA that came from T cells, B-cell-depleted T cells, or PBMCs.

The J segment lost 1 base and the V segment lost 0 bases, leaving 8 bases of the junction unmatched. There are 17 residues in the CDR3. Germline values: CDR1 LGHNA, CDR2 YSLEER. In the original workflow: Cell counts per sample came from amplifying reference gene primers. Profiling relied on immunoSEQ multiplex PCR, and the TCRdb table lists in-frame clones only, not all of them. V, J and clone size reflect that table, while D and trimming were determined from the DNA. Counted here are 150,000 to 190,000 clones, about 80% occurring once; the ten biggest clones make up 0.5% to 0.65%. Sequences were obtained from peripheral blood. This sequence originates from a man between 60 and 75 years old with acute or convalescent COVID-19. The chain has TRBV4-3 and TRBJ2-7; 8 nucleotides match TRBD1. For the CDR3, the DNA is TGCGCCAGCAGCCAAGAAGTATCTCACAGGGGGTCCTACGAGCAGTACTTC. This sequence encodes CASSQEVSHRGSYEQYF.